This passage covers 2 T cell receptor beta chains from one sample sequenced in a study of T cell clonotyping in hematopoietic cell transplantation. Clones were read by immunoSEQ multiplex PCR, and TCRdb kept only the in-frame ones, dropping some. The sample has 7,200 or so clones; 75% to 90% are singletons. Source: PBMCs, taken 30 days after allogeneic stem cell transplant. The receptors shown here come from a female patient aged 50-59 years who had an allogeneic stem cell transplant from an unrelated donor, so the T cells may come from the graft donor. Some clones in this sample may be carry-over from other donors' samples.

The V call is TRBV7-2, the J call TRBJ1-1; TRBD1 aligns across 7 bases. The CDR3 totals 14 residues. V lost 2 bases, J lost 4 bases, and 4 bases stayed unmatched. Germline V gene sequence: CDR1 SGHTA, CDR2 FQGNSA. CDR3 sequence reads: CASSLSPGGTEAFF. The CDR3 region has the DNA TGTGCCAGCAGCTTATCTCCAGGGGGCACTGAAGCTTTCTTT.

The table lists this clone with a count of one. This chain's CDR3 is CASSYGRPVGQPQHF. Written as DNA, the CDR3 is TGTGCCAGCAGTTACGGTAGACCCGTAGGTCAGCCCCAGCATTTT. The J gene is TRBJ1-5, the V gene TRBV6-5; the D is unclear. The V end lost 2 bases, the J end lost 6 bases, and 14 bases lay between the germline ends. The length of the CDR3 is 15 residues. Germline V gene lookup returns CDR1 MNHEY and CDR2 SVGAGI.